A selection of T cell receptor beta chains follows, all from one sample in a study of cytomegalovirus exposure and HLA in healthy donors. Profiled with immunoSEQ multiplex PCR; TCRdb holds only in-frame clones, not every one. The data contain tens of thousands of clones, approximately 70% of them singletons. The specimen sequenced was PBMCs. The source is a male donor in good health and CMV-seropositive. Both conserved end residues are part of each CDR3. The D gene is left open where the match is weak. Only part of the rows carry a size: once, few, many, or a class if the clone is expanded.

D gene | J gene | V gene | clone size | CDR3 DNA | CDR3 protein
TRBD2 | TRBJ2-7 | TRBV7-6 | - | TGTGCCAGCAGTTCTAGCGGGGGGGCCTACGAGCAGTACTTC | CASSSSGGAYEQYF
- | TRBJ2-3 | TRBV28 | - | TGTGCCAGCAGTTCGGGCGGGGCTGACACAGATACGCAGTATTTT | CASSSGGADTDTQYF
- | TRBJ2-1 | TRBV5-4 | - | TGTGCCAGCAGCTTGCGGGAGACGGTAAAGAATGAGCAGTTCTTC | CASSLRETVKNEQFF
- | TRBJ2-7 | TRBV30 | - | TGTGCCTGGAATTCAGGAACCTACGAGCAGTACTTC | CAWNSGTYEQYF
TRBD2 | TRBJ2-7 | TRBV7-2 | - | TGTGCCAGCAGCTCACTAGCGGGAGCTTACGAGCAGTACTTC | CASSSLAGAYEQYF
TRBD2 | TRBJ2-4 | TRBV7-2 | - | TGTGCCAGCAGCCCCCTCGGGACTAGCGGGGGGTTAGGAAACATTCAGTACTTC | CASSPLGTSGGLGNIQYF
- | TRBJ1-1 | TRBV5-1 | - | TGCGCCAGCAGCCGGTACACCGGGAGAGAAGGTGAAGCTTTCTTT | CASSRYTGREGEAFF
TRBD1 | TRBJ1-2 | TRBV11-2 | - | TGTGCCAGCAGCCCCGGACAGGGGGCGGAGGGCTACACCTTC | CASSPGQGAEGYTF
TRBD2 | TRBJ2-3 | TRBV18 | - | TGTGCCAGCTCACCACCCACCGGGACTAGCGGGGGGGTCACAGATACGCAGTATTTT | CASSPPTGTSGGVTDTQYF
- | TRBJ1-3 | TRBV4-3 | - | TGCGCCAGCAGCCAAGAATTCGGGGGGTGGGGTGGAAACACCATATATTTT | CASSQEFGGWGGNTIYF
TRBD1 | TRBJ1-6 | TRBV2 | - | TGTGCCAGCAGTGAAGCGCCGACAGGGGCTTTCTATAATTCACCCCTCCACTTT | CASSEAPTGAFYNSPLHF
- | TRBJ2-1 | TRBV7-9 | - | TGTTCCAGCAGCATCGAAGATGGAGGAGGGTTCTTC | CSSSIEDGGGFF
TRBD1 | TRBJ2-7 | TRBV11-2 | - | TGTGCCAGCAGCTCTCACCGGGGACAGGGGGCGCTTAAGTTCGGGGAGCAGTACTTC | CASSSHRGQGALKFGEQYF
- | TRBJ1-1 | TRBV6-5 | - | TGTGCCAGCAGCCCGGACCGGGGGAACACTGAAGCTTTCTTT | CASSPDRGNTEAFF
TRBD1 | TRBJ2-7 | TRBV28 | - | TGTGCCAGCACCTCGGGACAGTACGAGCAGTACTTC | CASTSGQYEQYF
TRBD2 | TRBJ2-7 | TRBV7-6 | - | TGTGCCAGCAGCCCCGGGGGGGGACGGAACTACGAGCAGTACTTC | CASSPGGGRNYEQYF
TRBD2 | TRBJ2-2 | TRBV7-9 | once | TGTGCCAGCAGCGAGAGCGGGGTGAACACCGGGGAGCTGTTTTTT | CASSESGVNTGELFF
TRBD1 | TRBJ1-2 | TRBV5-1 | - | TGCGCCAGCAGCTTGGGGACAGGGACCCCTAACTATGGCTACACCTTC | CASSLGTGTPNYGYTF
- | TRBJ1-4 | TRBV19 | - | TGTGCCAGTAGTATAGTCGGCAGGGTCGGTGAAAAACTGTTTTTT | CASSIVGRVGEKLFF
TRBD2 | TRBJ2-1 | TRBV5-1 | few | TGCGCCAGCAGCTTGGATCCGCGGGGGGGCCTCGGTGAGCAGTTCTTC | CASSLDPRGGLGEQFF
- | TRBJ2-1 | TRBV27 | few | TGTGCCAGCAGTCAGACCTCGGGGGGCCTTGAGCAGTTCTTC | CASSQTSGGLEQFF
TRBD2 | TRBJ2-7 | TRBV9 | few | TGTGCCAGCAGCGAATCCGGGACTAGCGGTTCCTACGAGCAGTACTTC | CASSESGTSGSYEQYF
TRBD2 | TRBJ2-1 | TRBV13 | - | TGTGCCAGCAGCTTAGCGGTAAGGCGGGAGGACCACAATGAGCAGTTCTTC | CASSLAVRREDHNEQFF
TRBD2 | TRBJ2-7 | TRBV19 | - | TGTGCCACCCGGACTAGCGGGCGCTACGAGCAGTACTTC | CATRTSGRYEQYF
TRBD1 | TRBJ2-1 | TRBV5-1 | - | TGCGCCAGCAGCTTGGGGACAGGGCACAATGAGCAGTTCTTC | CASSLGTGHNEQFF
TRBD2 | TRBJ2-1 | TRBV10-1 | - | TGCGCCAGCTCGACTAGCGGGAGTTTCGATGAGCAGTTCTTC | CASSTSGSFDEQFF
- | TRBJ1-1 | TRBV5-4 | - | TGTGCCAGCAGCTTGGTGCGGGGGTCCGGAGTAAACACTGAAGCTTTCTTT | CASSLVRGSGVNTEAFF
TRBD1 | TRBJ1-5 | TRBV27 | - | TGTGCCAGCAGTCCGGACAGGCGCAATCAGCCCCAGCATTTT | CASSPDRRNQPQHF
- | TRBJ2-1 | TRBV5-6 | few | TGTGCCAGTCATTCTAACTCCTACAATGAGCAGTTCTTC | CASHSNSYNEQFF
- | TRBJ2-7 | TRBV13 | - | TGTGCCAGCAGTTTAAAGGGGATAAACGAGCAGTACTTC | CASSLKGINEQYF
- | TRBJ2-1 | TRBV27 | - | TGTGCCAGCAGTTGGACGGGAGCTGAGCAGTTCTTC | CASSWTGAEQFF
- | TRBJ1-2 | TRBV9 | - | TGTGCCAGCAGCGATCCCAACAGGGAGGGCACCTATGGCTACACCTTC | CASSDPNREGTYGYTF
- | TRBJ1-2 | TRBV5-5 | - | TGTGCCAGCAGCTTCGAACCACAGGGTAACTATGGCTACACCTTC | CASSFEPQGNYGYTF
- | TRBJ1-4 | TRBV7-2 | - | TGTGCCAGCAGGGCTACAGGTTCTAATGAAAAACTGTTTTTT | CASRATGSNEKLFF
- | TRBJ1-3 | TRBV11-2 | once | TGTGCCAGCAGCTTGAATGGACAGTCCTCTGGAAACACCATATATTTT | CASSLNGQSSGNTIYF
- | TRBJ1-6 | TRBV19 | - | TGTGCCAGTAGTTCGAAAAGGGGTTCACCCCTCCACTTT | CASSSKRGSPLHF
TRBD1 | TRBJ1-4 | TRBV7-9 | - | TGTGCCAGCAGGATTTCCGACAGGGTTGGGGAAAAACTGTTTTTT | CASRISDRVGEKLFF
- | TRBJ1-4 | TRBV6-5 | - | TGTGCCAGCAGTTGGGGAGAACGGGCCAGTAATGAAAAACTGTTTTTT | CASSWGERASNEKLFF
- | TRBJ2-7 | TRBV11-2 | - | TGTGCCAGCAGCTTAGAAGGGACACCCTCCTACGAGCAGTACTTC | CASSLEGTPSYEQYF
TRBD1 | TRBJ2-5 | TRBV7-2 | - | TGTGCCAGCAGCTTAGATCCGGGACAGCGGAGGGAGACCCAGTACTTC | CASSLDPGQRRETQYF
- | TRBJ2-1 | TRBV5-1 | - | TGCGCCAGCAGCTTACTAGGGGGGGCCACTCGTGAGCAGTTCTTC | CASSLLGGATREQFF
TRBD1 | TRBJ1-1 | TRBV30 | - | TGTGCCTGGACGGGCAGGGGGCGAAGAACTGAAGCTTTCTTT | CAWTGRGRRTEAFF
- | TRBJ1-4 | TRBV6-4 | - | TGTGCCAGCAGTCCGGGGGAGAGGACTAATGAAAAACTGTTTTTT | CASSPGERTNEKLFF
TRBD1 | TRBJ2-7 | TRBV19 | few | TGTGCCAGTAGTAGCCGATGGGGCAGGGGGTCCTACGAGCAGTACTTC | CASSSRWGRGSYEQYF
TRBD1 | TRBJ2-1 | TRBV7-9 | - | TGTGCCAGCAGCCGGGGACAGGGGGGGATCAATGAGCAGTTCTTC | CASSRGQGGINEQFF
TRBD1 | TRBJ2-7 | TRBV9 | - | TGTGCCAGCAGCGGGTCAGGGGGCATCTACGAGCAGTACTTC | CASSGSGGIYEQYF
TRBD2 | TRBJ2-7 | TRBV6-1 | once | TGTGCCAGCAGTGAATCCGGGGGGGCGTACTACGAGCAGTACTTC | CASSESGGAYYEQYF
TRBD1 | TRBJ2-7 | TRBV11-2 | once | TGTGCCAGCAGCTTAGATAGGGGGCCCCACGAGCAGTACTTC | CASSLDRGPHEQYF
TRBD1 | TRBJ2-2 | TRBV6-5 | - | TGTGCCAGCTTCGGACAGGGTGGCGGGGAGCTGTTTTTT | CASFGQGGGELFF
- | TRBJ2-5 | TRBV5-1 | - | TGCGCCAGCAGCTTGGCGGGGGGCGGCCAAGAGACCCAGTACTTC | CASSLAGGGQETQYF
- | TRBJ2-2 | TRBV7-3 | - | TGTGCCAGCAGCCCTACCGTGGGGCGGCCGAACACCGGGGAGCTGTTTTTT | CASSPTVGRPNTGELFF